Given below is one T cell receptor beta chain in context. What it binds is unknown. Produced via immunoSEQ multiplex PCR; TCRdb's table is partial and in-frame only. The profile shows 650,000 to 750,000 clones, about two thirds of them singletons. This sample is part of a study of shared clonotypes between healthy human individuals. Study details: Each donor's CD4 naive and CD4 memory cells filled three plates apiece, CD8 naive two, and CD8 memory one. Study-level findings and limits: Generation probabilities of non-shared clonotypes were lower (relative to those shared by all four donors). Even with large depth, rarefaction showed that sorted-subset sequencing was incomplete.

Looked up from germline, CDR1 is SGHRS and CDR2 is YFSETQ. Between the trimmed V and J ends, which lost 0 bases and 3 bases, there was a span of 7 bases. CDR3 length: 14 amino acids. What was sequenced was memory CD4+ T cells sorted from blood. Subset given: CD45RA-negative fraction. The genes are TRBV5-1 and TRBJ1-5; D remains unclear. This receptor was identified in a woman aged 25 to 39 in good health. The CDR3 region is CASSLGGFNQPQHF. The CDR3 coding sequence is TGCGCCAGCAGCTTGGGCGGTTTCAATCAGCCCCAGCATTTT. The full variable domain, rest sourced from reference TRBV5-1 and TRBJ1-5, is KAGVTQTPRYLIKTRGQQVTLSCSPISGHRSVSWYQQTPGQGLQFLFEYFSETQRNKGNFPGRFSGRQFSNSRSEMNVSTLELGDSALYLCASSLGGFNQPQHFGDGTRLSIL.